These 8 T cell receptor beta chains came from one sample sequenced in a study of radiotherapy plus CTLA-4 blockade in lung cancer. Sequencing used immunoSEQ multiplex PCR; TCRdb keeps in-frame clones, though not all of them. Of 53,000 or so clones in the sample, 88% were seen once. The sample was peripheral blood, taken from a patient treated with radiotherapy plus ipilimumab. The receptors come from a human donor with non-small cell lung cancer whose response to radiotherapy plus ipilimumab could not be evaluated.

J is TRBJ2-7 and V is TRBV7-9, with 7 positions matching TRBD1. The CDR3 totals 14 residues. Germline CDR1 is SEHNR and CDR2 is FQNEAQ (reference sequence). V gave up 4 bases and J gave up 2 bases; unmatched junction bases: 5. CDR3 amino acids: CASSSTGAAYEQYF. The CDR3 DNA is TGTGCCAGCAGCTCAACAGGGGCGGCCTACGAGCAGTACTTC.

The chain employs TRBV2 and TRBJ1-5; a weak D match, TRBD1 (5 bases). The ends were cut back, 4 bases at V and 5 bases at J, with 18 bases in the middle. CDR1 SNHLY and CDR2 FYNNEI come from the germline V gene. CDR3 size: 16 residues. The DNA of the CDR3 is TGTGCCAGCAGTGGGGGGGGTGGGTCAAGGGATCAGCCCCAGCATTTT. Translating gives CASSGGGGSRDQPQHF.

This clone was seen only once. V is TRBV28 and J is TRBJ2-7; 7 nucleotides align to TRBD2. This CDR3 has 14 residues. Germline CDR1 MDHEN, CDR2 SYDVKM. The J segment lost 3 bases and the V segment lost 5 bases, leaving 7 bases of the junction unmatched. The CDR3 DNA is TGTGCCAGCAGTCCCCTGACTAGCCGCTACGAGCAGTACTTC. This encodes CASSPLTSRYEQYF.

In this sample, this clone turned up a few times. J is TRBJ2-7 and V is TRBV14; the D is unclear. This CDR3 has 15 residues. Between the trimmed V and J ends, which lost 0 bases and 2 bases, there was a span of 11 bases. CDR1 is SGHDN, CDR2 FVKESK, per germline. The CDR3 nucleotides read TGTGCCAGCAGCCAAGATGAGGCCTTACCCTACGAGCAGTACTTC. Its translation: CASSQDEALPYEQYF.

The rearrangement uses TRBV19 and TRBJ2-1; D may be TRBD1 (6 bases). This CDR3 spans 14 amino acids. Trimming stripped 8 bases from V and 12 bases from J, with 23 bases between. Germline V gene data show CDR1 as LNHDA and CDR2 as SQIVND (reference sequence). The CDR3 loop reads CASRNRVGEGRQFF. For the CDR3, the DNA is TGTGCCAGTCGAAACAGGGTGGGTGAGGGTAGGCAGTTCTTC.

The gene calls are TRBV6-1 and TRBJ1-5; TRBD1 matches at 8 bases. The CDR3 loop spans 14 amino acids. Per the germline V gene, CDR1 is MNHNS and CDR2 is SASEGT. V lost 4 bases and J lost 5; bases outside the gene matches: 4. CDR3 protein: CASSGTGIDQPQHF. The CDR3 DNA reads as TGTGCCAGCAGTGGGACAGGGATAGATCAGCCCCAGCATTTT.

V and J are TRBV11-2 and TRBJ2-7, with 9 bases matching TRBD2. The trim removed 1 base at V and 5 bases at J, leaving 0 bases unmatched. The CDR3 has 13 amino acids. Germline lookup yields CDR1 SGHAT and CDR2 FQNNGV. The CDR3 region has the DNA TGTGCCAGCAGCTTAGGCGGGGGGGACGAGCAGTACTTC. Its translation: CASSLGGGDEQYF.

V and J are TRBV7-2 and TRBJ2-1, with TRBD2 matching over 10 bases. J gave up 9 bases and V 2 bases, and 10 bases lay outside the gene matches. CDR3 length: 16 amino acids. Germline V lookup: CDR1 SGHTA, CDR2 FQGNSA. CDR3: CASSLSSGGNLGEQFF. In DNA, the CDR3 is TGTGCCAGCAGCTTAAGTAGCGGGGGGAACCTCGGTGAGCAGTTCTTC.